The present TCR beta chain was sequenced within a study of Tregs in tolerant kidney transplant recipients. About this clone: Its matching antigen is unknown.

Recipients received nonmyeloablative bone marrow transplants from related graft donors, with transient mixed chimerism. Unstimulated Tregs (CD4+CD25+CD127-) and CD4+CD25- non-Tregs were sorted from PBMCs. The CDR3 consists of 14 residues. In germline, CDR1 is SEHNR, CDR2 FQNEAQ (reference sequence). V was trimmed by 1 base and J by 1 base, leaving 6 bases between them. Only in-frame clones appear in the TCRdb table, and some are missing; sequencing was by immunoSEQ multiplex PCR. This sample carries about 50,000 clones, over 85% of them seen once, and the ten largest clones take around a sixth. Whole-study results and caveats: Some patients' samples used different primers over time, so nucleotide sequences weren't comparable. Activated donor B cell expansion appeared to reveal the most relevant donor-specific TCRbeta repertoire. Biological reproducibility was not directly addressed in this study.

The rearrangement joins TRBV7-9 to TRBJ2-3, with TRBD1 as a possible D gene (5 bases). The sequence was obtained from a human patient who received a combined kidney and bone marrow transplant. Some T cells may arise from the graft donor. The sample in question was CD8+ T cells from blood (PBMCs), obtained 12 months after the transplant. The CDR3 loop is CASSLVGGTDTQYF. The CDR3, as DNA: TGTGCCAGCAGCTTAGTAGGGGGCACAGATACGCAGTATTTT.